These 28 T cell receptor beta chains share one sample of origin, sequenced in a study of blood T cell repertoires in COVID-19. TCRdb's copy holds only in-frame clones and misses some; the assay was immunoSEQ multiplex PCR. Of tens of thousands of clones listed, roughly 73% are singletons. Sequencing was done on a sample of peripheral blood. The receptors were gathered from a human donor in a cohort sampled during active or convalescent COVID-19.

This clone appeared a few times. This sequence joins TRBV5-6 and TRBJ2-6, with D hard to call. Trimming took 4 bases from V and 2 from J, leaving 16 bases between them. The CDR3 runs 17 residues. In germline, CDR1 is SGHDT, CDR2 YYEEEE. DNA of the CDR3: TGTGCCAGCAGCCTGGACGGTCCTCTGACTGGGGCCAACGTCCTGACTTTC. It is translated as CASSLDGPLTGANVLTF.

V is TRBV12-3 or TRBV12-4 and J is TRBJ1-1; D gene ambiguous. V was cut by 3 bases and J by 1 base, with 6 bases left in between. The CDR3 totals 13 residues. The DNA of the CDR3 is TGTGCCAGCAGTTTTTTCCAGAACACTGAAGCTTTCTTT. Its translation: CASSFFQNTEAFF.

The rearrangement uses TRBV7-2 and TRBJ2-4; TRBD1 agrees at 8 bases. The CDR3 runs to 14 residues. Trimming removed 5 bases from V and 5 bases from J; junction bases left unmatched: 5. Germline V gene lookup returns CDR1 SGHTA and CDR2 FQGNSA. CDR3 in amino acids: CASSPRRGQNIQYF. The CDR3 nucleotides are TGTGCCAGCAGCCCTCGCAGGGGGCAAAACATTCAGTACTTC.

The count of this clone is one. The chain recombines TRBV29-1 with TRBJ2-3; 11 positions agree with TRBD1. Germline V lookup: CDR1 SQVTM, CDR2 ANQGSEA. CDR3 length: 14 amino acids. V trimming: 3 bases; J trimming: 3 bases; junction bases outside the gene matches: 2. CDR3 protein: CSVDGTGGTDTQYF. DNA of the CDR3: TGCAGCGTTGACGGGACAGGGGGGACAGATACGCAGTATTTT.

The rearrangement uses TRBV5-6 and TRBJ2-7, with 8 positions matching TRBD2. V lost 3 bases and J lost 1; bases outside the gene matches: 18. The CDR3 is made up of 19 amino acids. The germline gives CDR1 SGHDT, CDR2 YYEEEE. CDR3 in DNA: TGTGCCAGCAGCTCTATACCATTAAAGGCGGGGGGCCCTTCCTACGAGCAGTACGTC. It yields the protein CASSSIPLKAGGPSYEQYV.

The V gene is TRBV28, the J gene TRBJ2-7, with TRBD1 identical over 7 bases. The CDR3 is 15 amino acids. The junction had 8 bases not matched to a gene; V was cut back by 6 bases and J by 0 bases. In germline, CDR1 is MDHEN, CDR2 SYDVKM. The CDR3 DNA reads TGTGCCAGCAGCATTCTAGGGACAGCCTCCTACGAGCAGTACTTC. Protein product: CASSILGTASYEQYF.

This chain joins TRBV19 and TRBJ2-1; D not resolved. Germline CDR1 and CDR2: LNHDA and SQIVND (reference sequence). V lost 4 bases to trimming and J lost 2 bases, with 9 bases between them. The CDR3 length is 14 residues. The CDR3 DNA sequence: TGTGCCAGTAGTACCCTACCAACCTACAATGAGCAGTTCTTC. Protein product: CASSTLPTYNEQFF.

The rearrangement links TRBV9 to TRBJ2-1, with D possibly TRBD2 on 5 matching bases. V dropped 2 bases and J dropped 6 bases, with 6 bases sitting between them. Germline V gene sequence: CDR1 SGDLS, CDR2 YYNGEE. This CDR3 has 12 amino acids. The CDR3 reads CASSVDFNEQFF. DNA of the CDR3: TGTGCCAGCAGCGTGGACTTCAATGAGCAGTTCTTC.

This sequence joins TRBV27 and TRBJ2-3; TRBD1 aligns across 7 bases. V gave up 8 bases and J gave up 2 bases; unmatched junction bases: 7. CDR1 and CDR2 (germline): MNHEY, SMNVEV (reference sequence). CDR3 size: 14 residues. This chain's CDR3 is CASRSGQHTDTQYF. The CDR3 bases are TGTGCCAGCCGCTCGGGACAGCACACAGATACGCAGTATTTT.

This clone was found a few times. The chain has TRBV5-1 and TRBJ1-6; D uncertain. Germline V gene sequence: CDR1 SGHRS, CDR2 YFSETQ. Trimming removed 4 bases from V and 9 bases from J, with 23 bases in between. The CDR3 spans 17 residues. The CDR3 here is CASSRITTRGVISPLHF. The DNA of the CDR3 is TGCGCCAGCAGCCGCATCACCACCCGCGGGGTAATTTCACCCCTCCACTTT. The full variable domain, with the rest looked up from reference TRBV5-1 and TRBJ1-6, is KAGVTQTPRYLIKTRGQQVTLSCSPISGHRSVSWYQQTPGQGLQFLFEYFSETQRNKGNFPGRFSGRQFSNSRSEMNVSTLELGDSALYLCASSRITTRGVISPLHFGNGTRLTVT.

This clone was counted between two and nine times. V usage is TRBV12-3 or TRBV12-4 and J usage is TRBJ1-1, with unresolved D. V lost 1 base to trimming and J lost 1 base, with 4 bases between them. The CDR3 totals 13 residues. The DNA for the CDR3 is TGTGCCAGCAGTTTAGTCGGGAACACTGAAGCTTTCTTT. Amino acid sequence: CASSLVGNTEAFF.

CDR3 bases: TGTGCCAGCCGCGTATCCGGGTCAATCTGGCAGCCCCAGCATTTT. Its translation is CASRVSGSIWQPQHF. The chain has TRBV6-5 and TRBJ1-5, with unresolved D. CDR1 MNHEY and CDR2 SVGAGI come from the germline V gene. The CDR3 is made up of 15 amino acids. Between the trimmed V and J ends, which lost 8 bases and 7 bases, there was a span of 21 bases.

Judged by abundance, this clone is large (0.1 to 1%). The rearrangement joins TRBV9 to TRBJ2-7; 7 bases are a match to TRBD1. V lost 6 bases, J lost 3 bases, and 9 bases stayed unmatched. The CDR3 spans 14 residues. Per the germline V gene, CDR1 is SGDLS and CDR2 is YYNGEE. The CDR3 coding sequence is TGTGCCAGCACCCCGACAGGGAGCGGCTACGAGCAGTACTTC. It yields the protein CASTPTGSGYEQYF.

The rearrangement joins TRBV10-1 to TRBJ2-3; D gene uncertain. This CDR3 has 13 residues. V was clipped by 1 base and J by 7 bases, with 9 bases between them. Germline CDR1 WNHNN, CDR2 SYGVQD (reference sequence). The CDR3 DNA follows: TGCGCCAGCAGTGAGTTAAAGAGAAATACGCAGTATTTT. Its translation: CASSELKRNTQYF.

The chain has TRBV7-6 and TRBJ2-7; TRBD2 matches at 8 bases. The trim removed 5 bases at V and 6 bases at J, leaving 6 bases unmatched. This CDR3 region has 13 residues. From germline, CDR1 is SGHVS and CDR2 FNYEAQ. Written as DNA, the CDR3 is TGTGCCAGCAGCCCGTCGCGGGGGGCCGAGCAGTACTTC. Encoded protein: CASSPSRGAEQYF.

The chain employs TRBV24-1 and TRBJ1-6; possibly TRBD1 for D (5 bases). Trimming took 0 bases from V and 5 from J, leaving 10 bases between them. Germline assignment: CDR1 KGHDR and CDR2 SFDVKD. The CDR3 spans 16 residues. CDR3 in amino acids: CATSDLNRSHNSPLHF. The CDR3 region has the DNA TGTGCCACCAGTGATTTGAACAGGTCCCATAATTCACCCCTCCACTTT.

The gene calls are TRBV5-4 and TRBJ2-1, with a tentative D call TRBD1 (6 bases). Trimming stripped 4 bases from V and 2 bases from J, with 10 bases between. There are 14 residues in the CDR3. Germline CDR1 is SGHNT and CDR2 is YYREEE (reference sequence). Here the CDR3 reads CASSPGQAYNEQFF. DNA of the CDR3: TGTGCCAGCAGCCCGGGACAAGCCTACAATGAGCAGTTCTTC.

This chain links TRBV9 with TRBJ1-1; the D gene is possibly TRBD1 (5 bases). CDR1 and CDR2 (germline): SGDLS, YYNGEE. CDR3 length: 15 amino acids. V was pared by 2 bases and J by 6 bases, with 17 bases between. The CDR3 region has the DNA TGTGCCAGCAGCGTCGCCGGCAGGGAAATACCTGAAGCTTTCTTT. It yields the protein CASSVAGREIPEAFF.

The V gene is TRBV4-1, the J gene TRBJ2-2, with 7 bases fitting TRBD2. The CDR3 runs to 16 residues. Looked up from germline, CDR1 is MGHRA and CDR2 is YSYEKL. Trimming took 10 bases from V and 0 from J; bases not matched to a gene: 11. In nucleotides, the CDR3 is TGCGCCACCCGCCGGGAGCGGGGTACGAACACCGGGGAGCTGTTTTTT. Protein: CATRRERGTNTGELFF.

This clone was detected many times. The chain couples TRBV18 to TRBJ1-3; D remains unclear. The CDR3 totals 15 residues. The V gene lost 4 bases and the J gene lost 3 bases, with 13 bases spanning the gap. Germline V gene sequence: CDR1 KGHSH, CDR2 LQKENI. CDR3 sequence (DNA): TGTGCCAGCTCACTTAAGTCGCCCGGTGGAAACACCATATATTTT. Amino acid sequence: CASSLKSPGGNTIYF.

The gene calls are TRBV29-1 and TRBJ1-2; D gene uncertain. The CDR3 totals 10 residues. Per germline, CDR1 SQVTM and CDR2 ANQGSEA. The germline V and J ends were trimmed by 3 bases and 7 bases, with 6 bases remaining between them. CDR3 amino acids: CSVERSGYTF. The DNA for the CDR3 is TGCAGCGTTGAGAGGAGTGGCTACACCTTC.

The genes are TRBV6-5 and TRBJ1-1; no definite D call. From germline, CDR1 is MNHEY and CDR2 SVGAGI. The CDR3 is made up of 13 amino acids. V was clipped by 5 bases and J by 1 base, with 8 bases between them. CDR3 amino acids: CASSQEGNTEAFF. CDR3 sequence (DNA): TGTGCCAGCAGTCAGGAGGGGAACACTGAAGCTTTCTTT.

This rearrangement joins TRBV4-1 to TRBJ2-2; 7 bases are a match to TRBD1. The germline gives CDR1 MGHRA, CDR2 YSYEKL. The V segment lost 6 bases and the J segment 0 bases; nucleotides outside the gene matches: 4. The CDR3 length is 15 residues. CDR3 bases: TGCGCCAGCAGACTAGACAGGGCGAACACCGGGGAGCTGTTTTTT. Residues: CASRLDRANTGELFF.

This clone showed up just once. The DNA of the CDR3 is TGTGCCAGCAAATTCCTGCGGGGGACCTACAATGAGCAGTTCTTC. Its protein is CASKFLRGTYNEQFF. This sequence joins TRBV27 and TRBJ2-1, with 7 bases fitting TRBD2. The CDR3 loop spans 15 amino acids. Germline V gene lookup returns CDR1 MNHEY and CDR2 SMNVEV (reference sequence). V dropped 7 bases and J dropped 2; count of bases not matched to a gene: 8.

The rearrangement links TRBV3-1 (or the pseudogene TRBV3-2) to TRBJ1-1; no definite D call. Per the germline V gene, CDR1 is LGHDT and CDR2 is YNNKEL (reference sequence). This CDR3 is 15 amino acids long. The V and J ends lost 1 base and 2 bases respectively, with 11 bases between them. Written as DNA, the CDR3 is TGTGCCAGCAGCCAAGTGGTGGGCCTTAACACTGAAGCTTTCTTT. It encodes CASSQVVGLNTEAFF.

The genes are TRBV6-5 and TRBJ2-1; 9 nucleotides match TRBD2. Trimming took 6 bases from V and 8 from J; bases not matched to a gene: 8. Germline CDR1 MNHEY, CDR2 SVGAGI. The length of the CDR3 is 14 residues. This chain's CDR3 is CASRRTSGLDEQFF. For the CDR3, the DNA is TGTGCCAGCAGAAGAACTAGCGGGCTGGATGAGCAGTTCTTC.

The V call is TRBV20-1, the J call TRBJ2-3; perhaps TRBD1 as D (6 bases). V was shortened by 6 bases and J by 7 bases, with 8 bases between the two germline ends. Per germline, CDR1 DFQATT and CDR2 SNEGSKA (reference sequence). The CDR3 has 10 amino acids. DNA for the CDR3: TGCAGTGCCCAGGGGAATACGCAGTATTTT. Protein product: CSAQGNTQYF.

The rearrangement joins TRBV25-1 to TRBJ2-1, with 9 bases matching TRBD2. After removal of 0 bases from V and 8 bases from J, the junction contained 2 bases not matched to a gene. The CDR3 spans 14 residues. CDR1 and CDR2 (germline): MGHDK, SYGVNS. CDR3 in amino acids: CASSEYRGRDEQFF. In DNA form, the CDR3 reads TGTGCCAGCAGTGAATATCGCGGGAGGGATGAGCAGTTCTTC.